Listed here are 15 T cell receptor beta chains from one sample, sequenced in a study of identical twins. TCRdb itself ran the 5' RACE reads through MiXCR, one entry per CDR3 protein. The sample has some 440,000 distinct CDR3 sequences, roughly 26% seen once. The sample was also reused in another study, on T cells expressing NK-cell markers.

The material sequenced was CD4+ T cells sorted from blood. Receptors originate from a woman aged 18 to 35 in good health.

The chain employs TRBV20-1 and TRBJ1-1; possibly TRBD1 for D (5 bases). Trimming took 4 bases from V and 4 from J, leaving 13 bases between them. This CDR3 comprises 13 residues. Germline-derived CDR1 and CDR2 are DFQATT and SNEGSKA (reference sequence). CDR3 bases: TGCAGTGCTACAGACAGCCCGGGCACTGAAGCTTTCTTT. This codes for CSATDSPGTEAFF.

In this sample, this clonotype turned up a few times. The rearrangement links TRBV20-1 to TRBJ2-1, with 7 positions matching TRBD2. The CDR3 runs 15 residues. Germline lookup yields CDR1 DFQATT and CDR2 SNEGSKA (reference sequence). V trimming: 6 bases; J trimming: 6 bases; junction bases outside the gene matches: 14. This chain's CDR3 is CSAPEGGRTLNEQFF. The CDR3 DNA is TGCAGTGCCCCTGAGGGCGGGAGAACTCTCAATGAGCAGTTCTTC.

This clonotype was found a few times. The chain uses TRBV14 and TRBJ2-7; 9 bases are shared with TRBD1. V shed 4 bases, J shed 7 bases, and the junction held 8 bases outside the gene matches. Germline lookup yields CDR1 SGHDN and CDR2 FVKESK. The CDR3 is 14 amino acids. The CDR3, as DNA: TGTGCCAGCAGCCGGGACAGGGTGCCCCCGGAGCAGTACTTC. As protein: CASSRDRVPPEQYF.

The V and J genes are TRBV11-3 and TRBJ2-2; a weak D match, TRBD2 (5 bases). The CDR3 extends over 15 amino acids. Germline CDR1 reads SGHNT; CDR2 reads YENEEA. Trimming stripped 3 bases from V and 0 bases from J, with 8 bases between. The CDR3 bases are TGTGCCAGCAGCTTCTCAGCGGCGAACACCGGGGAGCTGTTTTTT. It codes for CASSFSAANTGELFF.

The chain combines TRBV7-2 with TRBJ2-1; D remains unclear. The V and J ends lost 5 bases and 1 base respectively, with 18 bases between them. This CDR3 contains 17 residues. The germline V gene has CDR1 SGHTA and CDR2 FQGNSA. The CDR3 is CASSRKLVGISYNEQFF. In DNA, the CDR3 is TGTGCCAGCAGCAGAAAATTAGTGGGCATATCCTACAATGAGCAGTTCTTC.

The V gene is TRBV6-1, the J gene TRBJ2-5; 8 bases fit TRBD1. The CDR3 spans 13 residues. V was clipped by 8 bases and J by 5 bases; unmatched bases: 7. CDR1 MNHNS and CDR2 SASEGT come from the germline V gene. DNA of the CDR3: TGTGCCAGCGGCAGGGGGCAGGAGGAGACCCAGTACTTC. It encodes CASGRGQEETQYF.

V gene TRBV12-3 or TRBV12-4 combines with J gene TRBJ1-1; no firm D call. The ends were cut back, 6 bases at V and 0 bases at J, with 8 bases in the middle. The CDR3 totals 13 residues. Here the CDR3 reads CASSAELNTEAFF. The CDR3, as DNA: TGTGCCAGCAGCGCCGAATTGAACACTGAAGCTTTCTTT.

This clonotype was counted a few times. This chain uses TRBV6-2 or TRBV6-3 with TRBJ2-1; unclear D gene. The length of the CDR3 is 13 residues. CDR1 and CDR2 from the germline V gene are MNHEY and SVGEGT. Trimming cost V 2 bases and J 9 bases, with 11 bases left between them. The CDR3 is CASSYRTPAEQFF. CDR3 sequence (DNA): TGTGCCAGCAGTTACCGAACGCCGGCTGAGCAGTTCTTC.

The chain couples TRBV12-3 or TRBV12-4 to TRBJ2-5; 11 bases fit TRBD1. J was trimmed by 5 bases and V by 7 bases; bases with no gene match: 9. The CDR3 extends over 15 amino acids. The DNA of the CDR3 is TGTGCCAGCACACCCGGACAGGGGGCTTGGGAGACCCAGTACTTC. Protein sequence: CASTPGQGAWETQYF.

This clonotype was detected a few times. This chain links TRBV5-1 with TRBJ2-3; D may be TRBD2 (5 bases). V was shortened by 1 base and J by 5 bases, with 11 bases between the two germline ends. Per the germline V gene, CDR1 is SGHRS and CDR2 is YFSETQ. CDR3 size: 14 residues. For the CDR3, the DNA is TGCGCCAGCAGCTTGCGGGTTGGACTAGATACGCAGTATTTT. Translated, it gives CASSLRVGLDTQYF. Combining the CDR3 with reference TRBV5-1 and TRBJ2-3 gives the whole variable domain KAGVTQTPRYLIKTRGQQVTLSCSPISGHRSVSWYQQTPGQGLQFLFEYFSETQRNKGNFPGRFSGRQFSNSRSEMNVSTLELGDSALYLCASSLRVGLDTQYFGPGTRLTVL.

This rearrangement joins TRBV5-1 to TRBJ2-2; 10 bases map to TRBD1. This CDR3 region has 16 residues. Losses at the gene ends were 1 base for V and 4 bases for J; bases not matched to a gene: 4. The germline gives CDR1 SGHRS, CDR2 YFSETQ. The CDR3 nucleotides are TGCGCCAGCAGCTTGACCGGACAGGGGGGCACCGGGGAGCTGTTTTTT. Translation: CASSLTGQGGTGELFF.

The chain combines TRBV20-1 with TRBJ2-7; D remains unclear. The germline V and J ends were trimmed by 0 bases and 4 bases, with 10 bases remaining between them. The CDR3 has 13 amino acids. The V gene's germline CDR1 is DFQATT and CDR2 SNEGSKA (reference sequence). The CDR3 loop is CSAREGLGYEQYF. The CDR3 coding sequence is TGCAGTGCTAGAGAGGGTCTAGGATACGAGCAGTACTTC.

This clonotype was recorded a few times. V is TRBV10-3 and J is TRBJ2-1; D ambiguous. Germline V gives CDR1 ENHRY, CDR2 SYGVKD. The V end was cut by 4 bases, the J end by 8 bases, with 6 bases between. The CDR3 covers 11 residues. CDR3 region: CAISVRDEQFF. Written as DNA, the CDR3 is TGTGCCATCAGTGTAAGAGATGAGCAGTTCTTC.

The chain uses TRBV3-1 and TRBJ1-2; D remains unclear. CDR3 size: 13 residues. CDR1 LGHDT and CDR2 YNNKEL come from the germline V gene (reference sequence). V dropped 3 bases and J dropped 8 bases, with 13 bases sitting between them. The CDR3 is CASSHRTTWGYTF. The CDR3 bases are TGTGCCAGCAGCCACCGAACCACGTGGGGCTACACCTTC.

The sample holds a few counts of this clonotype. The rearrangement links TRBV20-1 to TRBJ2-5; no clear D. V lost 5 bases to trimming and J lost 5 bases, with 12 bases between them. The CDR3 extends over 12 amino acids. CDR1 is DFQATT and CDR2 is SNEGSKA in the germline V gene (reference sequence). CDR3 coding DNA: TGCAGTGCTGTCTCCAGCGCGGAGACCCAGTACTTC. Translating gives CSAVSSAETQYF.